This TCR beta chain originates from a study of blood T cells in healthy people across ages. Whole-study results and caveats: The long-lived group displayed more naive CD4+ cells, plus higher diversity, than the aged donors did.

Extractions gave at least 5.5 micrograms of total RNA per sample. The CDR3 sequence is 14 residues long. V was pared by 0 bases and J by 0 bases, with 6 bases between. Germline assignment: CDR1 LGHDT and CDR2 YNNKEL (reference sequence). About this clonotype itself: Its antigen remains unknown.

PCR was performed a second time for 7 to 11 cycles using a sample-barcoded 5' primer and a J-beta primer mix. TCRdb re-derived calls from the 5' RACE reads in MiXCR, one entry per CDR3 protein. Here the sample spans some 1,500,000 distinct CDR3 sequences, approximately 43% being singletons. The V call is TRBV3-1, the J call TRBJ2-7, with no clear D. The sequence was obtained from a woman aged 18-29 years in good health. The material sequenced was blood. The CDR3 DNA sequence: TGTGCCAGCAGCCAAGACGTGAGCTCCTACGAGCAGTACTTC. It specifies CASSQDVSSYEQYF.